Listed below are T cell receptor beta chains from one sample, sequenced in a study of T cell responses to AZD1222 COVID-19 vaccine. Generated by immunoSEQ multiplex PCR, the TCRdb table keeps only in-frame clones and is missing some. The sample holds 95,000 to 110,000 clones, around 93% seen once. Sequenced material: peripheral blood, taken 28 days after the second AZD1222 dose. All receptors derive from an adult who received the AZD1222 COVID-19 vaccine. CDR3s include the opening cysteine and the closing phenylalanine or tryptophan. Each record gives: V gene, J gene, clone size, D gene, CDR3 DNA, CDR3 protein. The D gene is left open where the match is weak. Some rows have no size entry. The others give once, few or many, or a class for an expanded clone.

V gene: TRBV30; J gene: TRBJ2-6; clone size: NA; D gene: TRBD2; CDR3 DNA: TGTGCCTGGAGTGTAGCGGGGCTTGGGGCCAACGTCCTGACTTTC; CDR3 protein: CAWSVAGLGANVLTF
V gene: TRBV9; J gene: TRBJ2-1; clone size: NA; D gene: TRBD2; CDR3 DNA: TGTGCCAGCAGCGCGAACGCTCTAGCGGGGGGGATAAATGAGCAGTTCTTC; CDR3 protein: CASSANALAGGINEQFF
V gene: TRBV6-2/TRBV6-3; J gene: TRBJ1-4; clone size: NA; D gene: NA; CDR3 DNA: TGTGCCAGCAGTTACTCCCATGGAAAACTGTTTTTT; CDR3 protein: CASSYSHGKLFF
V gene: TRBV7-3; J gene: TRBJ2-3; clone size: NA; D gene: NA; CDR3 DNA: TGTGCCAGCAGACGAACCCTGGGTAGCACAGATACGCAGTATTTT; CDR3 protein: CASRRTLGSTDTQYF
V gene: TRBV30; J gene: TRBJ2-7; clone size: NA; D gene: NA; CDR3 DNA: TGTGCCTGGGAGTGGGGTTCGGGATCCTACTACGAGCAGTACTTC; CDR3 protein: CAWEWGSGSYYEQYF
V gene: TRBV2; J gene: TRBJ2-5; clone size: once; D gene: TRBD1; CDR3 DNA: TGTGCCAGCAGACTGGACAGGGTATACCAAGAGACCCAGTACTTC; CDR3 protein: CASRLDRVYQETQYF
V gene: TRBV5-1; J gene: TRBJ2-7; clone size: NA; D gene: NA; CDR3 DNA: TGCGCCAGCAGCTTAGCGGGTGCCTCCTACGAGCAGTACTTC; CDR3 protein: CASSLAGASYEQYF
V gene: TRBV28; J gene: TRBJ1-4; clone size: NA; D gene: NA; CDR3 DNA: TGTGCCAGCAGTTCCACAGGGCCCTCGGGAGAAAAACTGTTTTTT; CDR3 protein: CASSSTGPSGEKLFF
V gene: TRBV18; J gene: TRBJ2-2; clone size: NA; D gene: NA; CDR3 DNA: TGTGCCAGCTCACCGATTGGGGACACCGGGGAGCTGTTTTTT; CDR3 protein: CASSPIGDTGELFF
V gene: TRBV2; J gene: TRBJ1-1; clone size: NA; D gene: TRBD1; CDR3 DNA: TGTGCCAGCAGTGAAGCGCTTCAGGGGGCGAGTGGATACACTGAAGCTTTCTTT; CDR3 protein: CASSEALQGASGYTEAFF